The 19 T cell receptor beta chains below were found in one sample sequenced in a study of T cell repertoires in cytomegalovirus infection. TCRdb reprocessed the reads with MiXCR, giving one entry per CDR3 protein. Of some 390,000 distinct CDR3 sequences in the sample, over 15% were seen once. The sequenced sample consisted of PBMCs. The receptors were gathered from a human donor in good health (CMV status not recorded). Some clones in this sample may be carry-over from other donors' samples.

This clonotype was counted ten times or more. The chain's CDR3 is CASSLSPGAGGETQYF. DNA for the CDR3: TGTGCCAGCAGCTTATCCCCAGGGGCGGGGGGAGAGACCCAGTACTTC. The chain employs TRBV7-2 and TRBJ2-5; 8 bases line up with TRBD2. Germline trimming cut 2 bases from V and 4 bases from J; bases unmatched to any gene: 9. This CDR3 contains 16 residues. Germline V gene data show CDR1 as SGHTA and CDR2 as FQGNSA.

V and J are TRBV5-1 and TRBJ1-1; no reliable D call. Per the germline V gene, CDR1 is SGHRS and CDR2 is YFSETQ. This CDR3 is built from 12 residues. Trimming left V 1 base short and J 7 bases short, with 8 bases between. CDR3 loop: CASSLNGDEAFF. The DNA of the CDR3 is TGCGCCAGCAGCTTGAATGGGGATGAAGCTTTCTTT.

This clonotype was seen only a few times. The chain is built from TRBV2 and TRBJ1-3; no clear D gene. Germline V gene lookup returns CDR1 SNHLY and CDR2 FYNNEI. The V gene lost 4 bases and the J gene lost 0 bases, with 22 bases spanning the gap. The CDR3 covers 19 residues. The CDR3 loop reads CASSGTGTQALSSGNTIYF. In DNA form, the CDR3 reads TGTGCCAGCAGTGGAACCGGCACCCAGGCCTTGAGCTCTGGAAACACCATATATTTT.

This clonotype was observed a handful of times. This rearrangement joins TRBV12-3 or TRBV12-4 to TRBJ2-1; D gene uncertain. V was shortened by 1 base and J by 5 bases, with 12 bases between the two germline ends. The CDR3 extends over 15 amino acids. CDR3 protein: CASSLGPHPHNEQFF. As DNA, the CDR3 is TGTGCCAGCAGTTTAGGGCCCCATCCCCACAATGAGCAGTTCTTC.

V usage is TRBV5-3 and J usage is TRBJ2-3; D is possibly TRBD1 (5 bases). TRBV5-3 carries the ORF label, with uncertain function. The V gene lost 8 bases and the J gene lost 2 bases, with 21 bases spanning the gap. This CDR3 contains 16 residues. CDR3 nucleotides: TGTGCCAGCAGACGAGGTTCAGACAGATCCACAGATACGCAGTATTTT. Translated, it gives CASRRGSDRSTDTQYF.

This clonotype was detected many times. The V call is TRBV7-2, the J call TRBJ2-3; TRBD1 matches 9 bases. This CDR3 comprises 14 residues. Germline values: CDR1 SGHTA, CDR2 FQGNSA. Losses at the gene ends were 6 bases for V and 4 bases for J; bases not matched to a gene: 5. CDR3 nucleotides: TGTGCCAGCAGTAAACGACAGGGGGCAGATACGCAGTATTTT. Translating gives CASSKRQGADTQYF.

This clonotype was picked up many times. V is TRBV25-1 and J is TRBJ2-1; unclear D gene. V was shortened by 2 bases and J by 5 bases, with 4 bases between the two germline ends. Looked up from germline, CDR1 is MGHDK and CDR2 is SYGVNS. The CDR3 has 12 residues. The CDR3 DNA reads as TGTGCCAGCAGTGAAGGGGACAATGAGCAGTTCTTC. It codes for CASSEGDNEQFF.

This clonotype was seen repeatedly, ten times or more. This chain connects TRBV7-2 to TRBJ2-7; TRBD2 aligns across 11 bases. Germline lookup yields CDR1 SGHTA and CDR2 FQGNSA. The V segment lost 8 bases and the J segment 6 bases; nucleotides outside the gene matches: 6. This CDR3 contains 13 residues. The CDR3 coding sequence is TGTGCCAGCGCCGGGACTAGCGGCCTCGAGCAGTACTTC. This sequence encodes CASAGTSGLEQYF.

This clonotype was seen at least ten times. This sequence joins TRBV7-2 and TRBJ2-3; 9 bases align to TRBD2. CDR1 is SGHTA and CDR2 is FQGNSA in the germline V gene. The CDR3 has 15 amino acids. The V and J ends lost 7 bases and 4 bases, in that order; junction bases with no gene match: 9. The CDR3 nucleotides read TGTGCCAGCAACCTGGTGGCGGGAGGGCCAGATACGCAGTATTTT. Amino acid sequence: CASNLVAGGPDTQYF.

This clonotype was counted a few times. The V call is TRBV27, the J call TRBJ2-1; tentative D call: TRBD1 (6 bases). Germline CDR1 is MNHEY and CDR2 is SMNVEV (reference sequence). Trimming removed 5 bases at V and 12 bases at J, with 14 bases between. The CDR3 has 12 amino acids. DNA of the CDR3: TGTGCCAGCAGTCCACGGACAGACGTGCAGTTCTTC. Translated, it gives CASSPRTDVQFF.

This clonotype has ten or more counts. The chain couples TRBV12-3 or TRBV12-4 to TRBJ1-1; the match to TRBD1 covers 9 bases. The CDR3 has 14 amino acids. With V trimmed by 11 bases and J by 1 base, 8 bases remained unmatched. The DNA for the CDR3 is TGTGCCGGGGTGAGGACAGGGGCGAACACTGAAGCTTTCTTT. Translation: CAGVRTGANTEAFF.

V and J are TRBV24-1 and TRBJ1-1; D ambiguous. CDR3 length: 14 amino acids. Between the trimmed V and J ends, which lost 1 base and 7 bases, there was a span of 12 bases. CDR1 KGHDR and CDR2 SFDVKD come from the germline V gene. For the CDR3, the DNA is TGTGCCACCAGTGATTTAGTAGAACCCTATGAAGCTTTCTTT. This codes for CATSDLVEPYEAFF.

The chain links TRBV12-3 or TRBV12-4 to TRBJ1-5; TRBD1 is a possible D gene (5 bases). Trimming pared 7 bases from V and 4 bases from J, leaving 11 bases between. The CDR3 covers 13 residues. CDR3: CASTRGPNQPQHF. The CDR3 DNA is TGTGCCAGCACCCGGGGACCGAATCAGCCCCAGCATTTT.

This clonotype was counted at least ten times. The chain combines TRBV7-8 with TRBJ1-1; possibly TRBD1 for D (6 bases). V shed 3 bases and J shed 4 bases, with 18 bases lying between them. The CDR3 loop spans 16 amino acids. Germline V gene sequence: CDR1 SGHVS, CDR2 FQNEAQ. CDR3 amino acids: CASSLMADSQSTEAFF. For the CDR3, the DNA is TGTGCCAGCAGCTTGATGGCGGACAGCCAGAGCACTGAAGCTTTCTTT.

The V and J genes are TRBV28 and TRBJ2-1, with D tentatively TRBD2 (5 bases). The CDR3 has 11 amino acids. V was shortened by 8 bases and J by 11 bases, with 13 bases between the two germline ends. Germline V gene sequence: CDR1 MDHEN, CDR2 SYDVKM. The CDR3 nucleotides read TGTGCCAGCGCCAGGACTTCCAAGCAGTTCTTC. Protein sequence: CASARTSKQFF.

This clonotype was detected many times. The chain joins TRBV7-7 to TRBJ2-5; no reliable D call. Trimming left V 1 base short and J 4 bases short, with 7 bases between. The CDR3 has 13 amino acids. Per the germline V gene, CDR1 is SSHAT and CDR2 is FNYEAQ (reference sequence). CDR3 protein: CASSLGSRETQYF. The CDR3 nucleotides read TGTGCCAGCAGCTTAGGGTCCAGAGAGACCCAGTACTTC.

This clonotype was detected only a few times. The J gene is TRBJ2-7, the V gene TRBV7-9, with D perhaps TRBD2 (5 bases). V dropped 7 bases and J dropped 3 bases, with 13 bases sitting between them. CDR3 length: 13 amino acids. Looked up from germline, CDR1 is SEHNR and CDR2 is FQNEAQ (reference sequence). Here the CDR3 reads CASTRTGIYEQYF. The CDR3 DNA reads as TGTGCCAGCACTCGGACTGGAATCTACGAGCAGTACTTC. Full variable domain (missing parts from reference TRBV7-9 and TRBJ2-7): DTGVSQNPRHKITKRGQNVTFRCDPISEHNRLYWYRQTLGQGPEFLTYFQNEAQLEKSRLLSDRFSAERPKGSFSTLEIQRTEQGDSAMYLCASTRTGIYEQYFGPGTRLTVT.

This chain uses TRBV7-9 with TRBJ1-4, with a weak D call TRBD1 (5 bases). CDR3 length: 14 amino acids. Germline lookup yields CDR1 SEHNR and CDR2 FQNEAQ (reference sequence). Trimming removed 5 bases from V and 8 bases from J, with 15 bases in between. CDR3 coding DNA: TGTGCCAGCAGCCGGGGCGAAGGCGACGAAAAACTGTTTTTT. Translating it yields CASSRGEGDEKLFF.

The sample holds a few counts of this clonotype. The V and J genes are TRBV6-2 or TRBV6-3 and TRBJ2-4; 7 bases map to TRBD2. The J segment lost 8 bases and the V segment lost 5 bases, leaving 12 bases of the junction unmatched. CDR1 and CDR2 from the germline V gene are MNHEY and SVGEGT. CDR3 length: 15 residues. The CDR3 sequence: CASSPQGGAGDIQYF. Here the CDR3 DNA reads TGTGCCAGCAGTCCCCAGGGAGGGGCTGGGGACATTCAGTACTTC.